Listed here are 10 T cell receptor beta chains from one sample, sequenced in a study of blood T cell repertoires in COVID-19 (dated by TCRdb to the early 2020s). The library came from the immunoSEQ multiplex PCR assay. Entries here come from immuneACCESS through TCRdb and include only in-frame sequences with V and J called. Some clones fail to appear in such tables; in the studies checked, an unresolved V gene covers under half of the shortfall, and the cause of the remainder is unknown. The sample has some 250,000 clones on record, less than 85% of them singletons. The top ten hold about 3% of the sample. The sequencing sample was made of peripheral blood. The receptors were sampled from a woman aged 18-30 years with acute or convalescent COVID-19.

The V call is TRBV4-3, the J call TRBJ1-2; weak D call: TRBD1 (5 bases). The CDR3 has 16 residues. Germline values: CDR1 LGHNA, CDR2 YSLEER. With 1 base removed from V and 7 bases from J, the gap between germline ends came to 19 bases. The CDR3 nucleotides read TGCGCCAGCAGCCAAGTTACGGGAGGGGAGATAGGTGGCTACACCTTC. As protein: CASSQVTGGEIGGYTF.

This clone was detected only once. The genes are TRBV18 and TRBJ2-5; 10 nucleotides line up with TRBD2. The ends lost 6 bases at V and 0 bases at J; junction bases unmatched: 13. This CDR3 is built from 18 residues. The germline V gene has CDR1 KGHSH and CDR2 LQKENI. The CDR3 coding sequence is TGTGCCAGCTCCCCTCTGGAACTAGCGGGATCCCACCAAGAGACCCAGTACTTC. This gives the protein CASSPLELAGSHQETQYF.

This chain connects TRBV28 to TRBJ1-5, with 7 bases aligning to TRBD1. The CDR3 extends over 15 amino acids. V was pared by 2 bases and J by 5 bases, with 6 bases of the junction left unmatched. Looked up from germline, CDR1 is MDHEN and CDR2 is SYDVKM. The CDR3 here is CASSLPTGIHQPQHF. In DNA form, the CDR3 reads TGTGCCAGCAGTTTACCGACAGGGATTCATCAGCCCCAGCATTTT.

The rearrangement joins TRBV29-1 to TRBJ1-1; the D is unclear. CDR1 is SQVTM and CDR2 is ANQGSEA in the germline V gene. This CDR3 spans 11 amino acids. The V end lost 0 bases, the J end lost 6 bases, and 5 bases lay between the germline ends. Here the CDR3 DNA reads TGCAGCGTTGAAGACAGTGCTGAAGCTTTCTTT. It codes for CSVEDSAEAFF.

The chain employs TRBV7-2 and TRBJ2-1; 10 bases map to TRBD2. The CDR3 is made up of 15 amino acids. Trimming took 1 base from V and 7 from J; bases not matched to a gene: 4. The germline V gene encodes CDR1 SGHTA and CDR2 FQGNSA. The DNA of the CDR3 is TGTGCCAGCAGCTTAGTTGCTAGCGGGAGTAATGAGCAGTTCTTC. Residues: CASSLVASGSNEQFF.

The V gene is TRBV5-1, the J gene TRBJ1-6; no clear D. Germline lookup yields CDR1 SGHRS and CDR2 YFSETQ. CDR3 length: 16 residues. V was clipped by 4 bases and J by 7 bases, with 18 bases between them. This CDR3 reads CASSRDLAPRNSPLHF. Here the CDR3 DNA reads TGCGCCAGCAGCCGAGACTTAGCCCCTAGGAATTCACCCCTCCACTTT.

This chain links TRBV19 with TRBJ1-1; 7 bases match TRBD1. Germline V gives CDR1 LNHDA, CDR2 SQIVND (reference sequence). The CDR3 length is 15 residues. J was trimmed by 4 bases and V by 10 bases; bases with no gene match: 15. The CDR3 loop reads CATTPTKGASTEAFF. CDR3 coding DNA: TGTGCCACCACACCCACCAAGGGGGCAAGCACTGAAGCTTTCTTT.

This chain uses TRBV6-5 with TRBJ2-3, with D unresolved. This CDR3 spans 14 amino acids. V was cut by 6 bases and J by 2 bases, with 12 bases left in between. Germline V lookup: CDR1 MNHEY, CDR2 SVGAGI. The CDR3 DNA reads as TGTGCCAGCAGCCCCGAGTCCCACACAGATACGCAGTATTTT. It codes for CASSPESHTDTQYF.

The rearrangement joins TRBV28 to TRBJ2-5, with TRBD1 matching 7 bases. The germline gives CDR1 MDHEN, CDR2 SYDVKM. The CDR3 covers 15 residues. V was pared by 3 bases and J by 4 bases, with 8 bases of the junction left unmatched. CDR3 residues: CASSFQSTGRETQYF. The CDR3, as DNA: TGTGCCAGCAGTTTTCAGTCGACAGGGCGAGAGACCCAGTACTTC.

The chain uses TRBV15 and TRBJ2-7; TRBD1 agrees at 8 bases. Germline CDR1 is LNHNV and CDR2 is YYDKDF (reference sequence). CDR3 length equals 14 residues. Trimming at V came to 0 bases and at J to 7 bases, leaving 5 bases not matched to a gene. In nucleotides, the CDR3 is TGTGCCACCAGCAGAGAGGACAGGGTGGGGGAGCAGTACTTC. Its protein is CATSREDRVGEQYF.